The T cell receptor beta chain described here comes from a study of cytomegalovirus exposure and HLA in healthy donors. PCR used 60 Vbeta primers and 13 Jbeta primers. Only in-frame clones appear in the TCRdb table, and some are missing; sequencing was by immunoSEQ multiplex PCR. Its table records under 90,000 clones. Sequencing used PBMCs. The clonotype comes from a man aged 50-59 years in good health and CMV-seropositive.

The CDR3 here is CAWSPLSSGNTIYF. CDR3 DNA sequence: TGTGCCTGGTCACCTCTCAGCTCTGGAAACACCATATATTTT. V and J are TRBV30 and TRBJ1-3; D remains unclear. V lost 5 bases to trimming and J lost 0 bases, with 11 bases between them. The V gene's germline CDR1 is GTSNPN and CDR2 SVGIG (reference sequence). The CDR3 has 14 residues.